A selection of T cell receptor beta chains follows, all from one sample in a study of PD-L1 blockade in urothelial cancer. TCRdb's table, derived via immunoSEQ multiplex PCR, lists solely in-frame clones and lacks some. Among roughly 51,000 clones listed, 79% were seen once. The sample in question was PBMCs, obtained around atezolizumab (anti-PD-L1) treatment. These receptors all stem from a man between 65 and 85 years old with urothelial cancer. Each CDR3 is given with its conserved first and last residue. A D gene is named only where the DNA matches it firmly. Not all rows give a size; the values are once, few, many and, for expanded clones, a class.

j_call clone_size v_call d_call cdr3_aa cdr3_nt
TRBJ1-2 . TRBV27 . CASSFKREPNYGYTF TGTGCCAGCAGTTTTAAGCGGGAACCGAACTATGGCTACACCTTC
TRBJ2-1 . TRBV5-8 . CASSLAQGSYNEQFF TGTGCCAGCAGCTTGGCCCAGGGCTCCTACAATGAGCAGTTCTTC
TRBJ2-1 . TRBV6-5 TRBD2 CASKGGLAKDEQFF TGTGCCAGCAAGGGGGGACTAGCTAAAGATGAGCAGTTCTTC
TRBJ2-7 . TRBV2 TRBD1 CASSDMGQAQYEQYF TGTGCCAGCAGTGATATGGGACAGGCCCAGTACGAGCAGTACTTC
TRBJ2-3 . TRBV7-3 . CASSLSGRGIDTQYF TGTGCCAGCAGCTTATCAGGAAGGGGGATAGATACGCAGTATTTT
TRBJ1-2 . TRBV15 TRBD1 CATSRDLVGQGASGYTF TGTGCCACCAGCAGAGACCTGGTGGGCCAGGGGGCTAGTGGCTACACCTTC
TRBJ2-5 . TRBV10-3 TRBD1 CAISDSDRDQETQYF TGTGCCATCAGTGATTCGGACAGGGACCAAGAGACCCAGTACTTC
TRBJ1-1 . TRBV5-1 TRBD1 CASSLTGTGNTEAFF TGCGCCAGCAGCTTGACCGGGACAGGGAACACTGAAGCTTTCTTT
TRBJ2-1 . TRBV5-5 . CASSLDSRYNEQFF TGTGCCAGCAGCTTGGATTCCAGGTACAATGAGCAGTTCTTC
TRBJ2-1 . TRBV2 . CASKERANNEQFF TGTGCCAGCAAAGAGCGGGCGAACAATGAGCAGTTCTTC
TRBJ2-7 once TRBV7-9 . CASSRPGTFTSSYEQYF TGTGCCAGCAGTCGTCCCGGGACATTTACGAGCTCCTACGAGCAGTACTTC
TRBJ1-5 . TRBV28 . CASNHREYWQPQHF TGTGCCAGCAATCACAGGGAATATTGGCAGCCCCAGCATTTT
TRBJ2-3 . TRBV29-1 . CSVVDTTTSTDTQYF TGCAGCGTTGTGGACACAACTACTAGCACAGATACGCAGTATTTT
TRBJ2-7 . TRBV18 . CASSPPGLQGGEEQYF TGTGCCAGCTCACCACCGGGGTTGCAGGGGGGTGAGGAGCAGTACTTC
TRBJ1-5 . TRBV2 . CASSSGLQRAQPQHF TGTGCCAGCAGCTCGGGGTTACAGAGGGCTCAGCCCCAGCATTTT
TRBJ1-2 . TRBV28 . CASSAGLHHGYTF TGTGCCAGCAGCGCGGGGCTTCACCATGGCTACACCTTC
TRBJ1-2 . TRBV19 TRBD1 CASSITDRRPDILNYGYTF TGTGCCAGTAGTATAACGGACAGGAGGCCCGACATTCTTAACTATGGCTACACCTTC
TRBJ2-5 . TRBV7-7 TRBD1 CASSNLRQGEETQYF TGTGCTAGCAGCAATCTTCGACAGGGTGAGGAGACCCAGTACTTC
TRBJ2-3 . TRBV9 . CASSALSGQGGTDTQYF TGTGCCAGCAGCGCCCTGAGCGGGCAGGGGGGCACAGATACGCAGTATTTT
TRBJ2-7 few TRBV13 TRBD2 CASSAAGAGVKYF TGTGCCAGCAGCGCGGCCGGGGCGGGAGTAAAGTACTTC
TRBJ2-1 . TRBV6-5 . CASSYGSFNEQFF TGTGCCAGCAGTTACGGCTCCTTCAATGAGCAGTTCTTC
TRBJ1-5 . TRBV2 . CASTGGYSQPQHF TGTGCCAGCACCGGAGGGTACAGTCAGCCCCAGCATTTT
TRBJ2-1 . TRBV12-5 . CASGLVGRGDNEQFF TGTGCTAGTGGTTTGGTGGGCAGGGGAGACAATGAGCAGTTCTTC
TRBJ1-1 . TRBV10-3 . CAISEIQGTAFF TGTGCCATCAGTGAGATACAGGGTACAGCTTTCTTT
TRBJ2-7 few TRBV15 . CATSPLGVTAYEQYF TGTGCCACCAGCCCTTTAGGCGTGACAGCGTACGAGCAGTACTTC
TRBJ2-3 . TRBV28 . CASSLRITSTDTQYF TGTGCCAGCAGTTTGAGAATTACTAGCACAGATACGCAGTATTTT
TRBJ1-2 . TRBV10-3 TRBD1 CAISHEARDRKKFYGYTF TGTGCCATCAGTCACGAAGCCCGGGACAGAAAAAAATTCTATGGCTACACCTTC
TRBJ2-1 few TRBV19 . CASSIEGSEDEQFF TGTGCCAGTAGTATAGAAGGTAGCGAGGATGAGCAGTTCTTC
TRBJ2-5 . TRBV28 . CASSLRGETQYF TGTGCCAGCAGTTTGAGGGGGGAGACCCAGTACTTC
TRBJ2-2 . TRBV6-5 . CASSRRLTGIGELFF TGTGCCAGCAGCCGTCGTTTAACAGGGATCGGGGAGCTGTTTTTT
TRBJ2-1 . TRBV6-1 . CASSEFDNEQFF TGTGCCAGCAGTGAATTCGACAATGAGCAGTTCTTC
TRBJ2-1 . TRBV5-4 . CASSLGGRASYNEQFF TGTGCCAGCAGCTTGGGAGGCAGGGCCTCCTACAATGAGCAGTTCTTC
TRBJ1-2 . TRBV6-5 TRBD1 CASSYRGQGNGYTF TGTGCCAGCAGTTACCGCGGACAGGGTAATGGCTACACCTTC
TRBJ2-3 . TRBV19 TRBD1 CASSRLGTGEEDTQYF TGTGCCAGTAGCCGACTCGGGACAGGGGAGGAAGATACGCAGTATTTT
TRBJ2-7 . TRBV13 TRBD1 CASSPSSGTGLTYEQYF TGTGCCAGCAGCCCAAGCTCCGGGACAGGGCTTACCTACGAGCAGTACTTC
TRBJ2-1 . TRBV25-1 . CASSEPGDAYNEQFF TGTGCCAGCAGTGAACCGGGAGATGCCTACAATGAGCAGTTCTTC
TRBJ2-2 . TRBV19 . CASSMRGPGELFF TGTGCCAGTAGTATGCGAGGGCCCGGGGAGCTGTTTTTT
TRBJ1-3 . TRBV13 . CASSLGSSGNTIYF TGTGCCAGCAGCTTAGGGAGCTCTGGAAACACCATATATTTT
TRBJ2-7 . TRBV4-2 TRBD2 CASSQETSGEVYEQYF TGTGCCAGCAGCCAAGAAACTAGCGGAGAAGTTTACGAGCAGTACTTC